A selection of T cell receptor beta chains follows, all from one sample in a study of shared clonotypes between healthy human individuals. Measured with immunoSEQ multiplex PCR; TCRdb has only the in-frame clones, and not every one. The repertoire holds around 2.5 million clones, with 93% as singletons. The sequencing sample was made of naive CD4+ T cells from PBMCs. These receptors were taken from a man aged 18-30 years in good health. Some clones in this sample may be carry-over from other donors' samples. The CDR3 runs from the conserved cysteine through the conserved F or W. Each record gives: J gene, V gene, clone size, D gene, CDR3 DNA, CDR3 protein. A D gene is named only where the DNA matches it firmly. Expanded clones get a size class; other rows say once, few or many, or leave the size out.

TRBJ2-2	TRBV18	NA	TRBD2	TGTGCCAGCTCACAACTAGCGGGAGGATCCGGGGAGCTGTTTTTT	CASSQLAGGSGELFF
TRBJ2-3	TRBV11-3	NA	NA	TGTGCCAGCAGCTCTGGGGGCACAGATACGCAGTATTTT	CASSSGGTDTQYF
TRBJ1-4	TRBV28	NA	NA	TGTGCCAGCAGTTTAACCAGTAATGAAAAACTGTTTTTT	CASSLTSNEKLFF
TRBJ1-3	TRBV9	NA	NA	TGTGCCAGCAGCGTAGGTGTAGGGGCAATGTCCTCTGGAAACACCATATATTTT	CASSVGVGAMSSGNTIYF
TRBJ2-7	TRBV5-1	NA	NA	TGCGCCAGCAGCTTGATCAGCAACAGCGGCTACGAGCAGTACTTC	CASSLISNSGYEQYF
TRBJ1-4	TRBV28	NA	TRBD1	TGTGCCAGCAGTACCCGGACAGGGGGCGTTGAAAAACTGTTTTTT	CASSTRTGGVEKLFF
TRBJ2-3	TRBV18	NA	NA	TGTGCCAGCTCACCACTCGGGATAGGGCGGATATCGCAGTATTTT	CASSPLGIGRISQYF
TRBJ1-1	TRBV5-1	NA	NA	TGCGCCAGCAGCTTGCGGGGGCAGGAGAACACTGAAGCTTTCTTT	CASSLRGQENTEAFF
TRBJ2-7	TRBV19	NA	NA	TGTGCCAGCAGGACACGCAGCTCCTACGAGCAGTACTTC	CASRTRSSYEQYF
TRBJ2-1	TRBV2	NA	NA	TGTGCCAGCAACCGGTTGGGGGACCCCTACAATGAGCAGTTCTTC	CASNRLGDPYNEQFF
TRBJ2-2	TRBV5-1	NA	TRBD1	TGCGCCAGCAGCTTGGTCGGGACAGGGCGCACCGGGGAGCTGTTTTTT	CASSLVGTGRTGELFF
TRBJ2-7	TRBV2	NA	NA	TGTGCCACGGTAGGTTGGGTGACCTCCGGCGAGCAGTACTTC	CATVGWVTSGEQYF
TRBJ2-3	TRBV9	NA	TRBD2	TGTGCCAGCAGCACGTGGACTAGCTCCACAGATACGCAGTATTTT	CASSTWTSSTDTQYF
TRBJ1-5	TRBV5-5	NA	NA	TGTGCCAGCAGCTTAGGAACAGGGAACCAGCCCCAGCATTTT	CASSLGTGNQPQHF
TRBJ2-7	TRBV20-1	NA	NA	TGCAGTGCTGTACTTCGGGGCTATGAGTACTTC	CSAVLRGYEYF
TRBJ2-1	TRBV4-2	NA	TRBD2	TGTGCCAGCAGCCAAGAAAGGCCGGGACTAGCGGACAATGAGCAGTTCTTC	CASSQERPGLADNEQFF
TRBJ1-1	TRBV28	NA	NA	TGTGCCAGCAGTAACGCGTGGGGGAACACTGAAGCTTTCTTT	CASSNAWGNTEAFF
TRBJ2-7	TRBV29-1	NA	TRBD1	TGCAGCGTTGTTGGGGGACAGACGAGCTCCTACGAGCAGTACTTC	CSVVGGQTSSYEQYF
TRBJ2-2	TRBV7-8	NA	TRBD1	TGTGCCAGCAGCTTAGACAGGGGGCCCGGGGAGCTGTTTTTT	CASSLDRGPGELFF
TRBJ2-2	TRBV6-1	NA	NA	TGTGCCAGCAGTGAAGCAAACACCGGGGAGCTGTTTTTT	CASSEANTGELFF
TRBJ1-3	TRBV27	NA	TRBD1	TGTGCCAGCAGTCAAAGGGGACAGGGAAACACCATATATTTT	CASSQRGQGNTIYF
TRBJ2-7	TRBV19	NA	TRBD1	TGTGCCAGTAGTATCAGAGGACAGGGATTTTACGAGCAGTACTTC	CASSIRGQGFYEQYF
TRBJ1-3	TRBV11-3	NA	NA	TGTGCCAGCAGCCAAACAGGGAGCAACACCATATATTTT	CASSQTGSNTIYF
TRBJ2-2	TRBV28	NA	TRBD1	TGTGCCAGCGGACAGGGAGGAGGTACCGGGGAGCTGTTTTTT	CASGQGGGTGELFF
TRBJ2-7	TRBV7-2	NA	TRBD1	TGTGCCAGCAGCCCCCTGACGTATCGGGACAGGGTCGACGAGCAGTACTTC	CASSPLTYRDRVDEQYF
TRBJ2-2	TRBV5-1	NA	NA	TGCGCCAGCAGCATCCCCCCACAGGTTGATCCGAGGAACACCGGGGAGCTGTTTTTT	CASSIPPQVDPRNTGELFF
TRBJ2-7	TRBV28	NA	NA	TGTGCCAGCACTCCAACCCGGGCGCGCCAACCGGCAGGCGAGCAGTACTTC	CASTPTRARQPAGEQYF
TRBJ2-7	TRBV4-2	NA	NA	TGTGCCAGCAGTTTCAGGGACGAGCAGTACTTC	CASSFRDEQYF
TRBJ2-2	TRBV7-3	once	TRBD2	TGTGCCAGCAGCTTACAGGTCAGCGGGACCGGAACGACCGGGGAGCTGTTTTTT	CASSLQVSGTGTTGELFF
TRBJ2-5	TRBV5-1	NA	NA	TGCGCCAGCAGCTTCCGGCGAGTCCAAGAGACCCAGTACTTC	CASSFRRVQETQYF
TRBJ1-3	TRBV6-1	NA	NA	TGTGCCAGCAGTGAATTCTGGCAGGTGGATTTT	CASSEFWQVDF
TRBJ2-7	TRBV28	NA	TRBD1	TGTGCCAGCAGTTTAGGGGACAGGGGGCGCGGCGAGCAGTACTTC	CASSLGDRGRGEQYF
TRBJ2-2	TRBV7-3	NA	NA	TGTGCCAGCAGCTTGGGGGCCGGGGAGCTGTTTTTT	CASSLGAGELFF
TRBJ1-5	TRBV5-4	NA	TRBD1	TGTGCCAGCAGCTTTTCTTCGACAGGGGATAGGGATCAGCCCCAGCATTTT	CASSFSSTGDRDQPQHF
TRBJ1-2	TRBV16	NA	NA	TGTGCCAGCAGCCAATCGAAAGGGGTGTTTGGCTACACCTTC	CASSQSKGVFGYTF
TRBJ2-7	TRBV12-5	NA	TRBD2	TGTGCTAGTGGTTTGGTGTACAAGGGACTAGATTTGTACGAGCAGTACTTC	CASGLVYKGLDLYEQYF
TRBJ1-2	TRBV5-1	NA	TRBD1	TGCGCCAGCAGCGCAGAACAGGGGTTCGGCTACACCTTC	CASSAEQGFGYTF
TRBJ1-1	TRBV5-1	NA	NA	TGCGCCAGCAGCTATCAGGGGCTGGGGATGAACACTGAAGCTTTCTTT	CASSYQGLGMNTEAFF
TRBJ2-7	TRBV11-2	NA	NA	TGTGCCAGCAGCTCCCGGCGGGATTCCCCCTACGAGCAGTACTTC	CASSSRRDSPYEQYF
TRBJ2-1	TRBV2	NA	NA	TGTGCCAGCAGTGTTGTGTGGGGCAATGAGCAGTTCTTC	CASSVVWGNEQFF
TRBJ1-5	TRBV6-1	NA	TRBD1	TGTGCCAGCAGTGGACAGGGACAGCCCCAGCATTTT	CASSGQGQPQHF
TRBJ2-4	TRBV7-3	NA	NA	TGTGCCAGCAGCTCCTCCGGGGGGCAAAACATTCAGTACTTC	CASSSSGGQNIQYF
TRBJ2-7	TRBV29-1	NA	NA	TGCAGCGTTACTGATGCACCCAGGGGACGTCAATTTCGATACTACGAGCAATACTTC	CSVTDAPRGRQFRYYEQYF
TRBJ2-1	TRBV7-9	once	NA	TGTGCCAGCAGCTTAGTTGATGAGCAGTTCTTC	CASSLVDEQFF
TRBJ2-2	TRBV7-2	NA	TRBD2	TGTGCCAGCAGCTGGGGACTAGCCGGGGCGGCCGGGGAGCTGTTTTTT	CASSWGLAGAAGELFF
TRBJ2-7	TRBV18	NA	TRBD1	TGTGCCAGCTCACCCCTAGCCGGGACAGGGACGAGGGAGCAGTACTTC	CASSPLAGTGTREQYF
TRBJ2-7	TRBV28	NA	NA	TGTGCCAGCAGTGGTATCGGGACACCTGTCTACGAGCAGTACTTC	CASSGIGTPVYEQYF
TRBJ1-5	TRBV4-1	NA	NA	TGCGCCAGCAGCCAAGATTCGGGGGTGAGGACGAACAGCAATCAGCCCCAGCATTTT	CASSQDSGVRTNSNQPQHF
TRBJ2-1	TRBV6-5	NA	TRBD2	TGTGCCAGCAGGAGACTAGCGGGGCATCGGAATGAGCAGTTCTTC	CASRRLAGHRNEQFF
TRBJ2-7	TRBV5-4	once	NA	TGTGCCAGCAGTGACCGAAATACCGGCTACGAGCAGTACTTC	CASSDRNTGYEQYF
TRBJ1-1	TRBV7-6	NA	NA	TGTGCCAGCAGCCGCACCGGGACGGGGAACACTGAAGCTTTCTTT	CASSRTGTGNTEAFF
TRBJ1-2	TRBV6-6	once	NA	TGTGCCAGCAGTAGCCTCCAATTCAGGGGCGACTATGGCTACACCTTC	CASSSLQFRGDYGYTF